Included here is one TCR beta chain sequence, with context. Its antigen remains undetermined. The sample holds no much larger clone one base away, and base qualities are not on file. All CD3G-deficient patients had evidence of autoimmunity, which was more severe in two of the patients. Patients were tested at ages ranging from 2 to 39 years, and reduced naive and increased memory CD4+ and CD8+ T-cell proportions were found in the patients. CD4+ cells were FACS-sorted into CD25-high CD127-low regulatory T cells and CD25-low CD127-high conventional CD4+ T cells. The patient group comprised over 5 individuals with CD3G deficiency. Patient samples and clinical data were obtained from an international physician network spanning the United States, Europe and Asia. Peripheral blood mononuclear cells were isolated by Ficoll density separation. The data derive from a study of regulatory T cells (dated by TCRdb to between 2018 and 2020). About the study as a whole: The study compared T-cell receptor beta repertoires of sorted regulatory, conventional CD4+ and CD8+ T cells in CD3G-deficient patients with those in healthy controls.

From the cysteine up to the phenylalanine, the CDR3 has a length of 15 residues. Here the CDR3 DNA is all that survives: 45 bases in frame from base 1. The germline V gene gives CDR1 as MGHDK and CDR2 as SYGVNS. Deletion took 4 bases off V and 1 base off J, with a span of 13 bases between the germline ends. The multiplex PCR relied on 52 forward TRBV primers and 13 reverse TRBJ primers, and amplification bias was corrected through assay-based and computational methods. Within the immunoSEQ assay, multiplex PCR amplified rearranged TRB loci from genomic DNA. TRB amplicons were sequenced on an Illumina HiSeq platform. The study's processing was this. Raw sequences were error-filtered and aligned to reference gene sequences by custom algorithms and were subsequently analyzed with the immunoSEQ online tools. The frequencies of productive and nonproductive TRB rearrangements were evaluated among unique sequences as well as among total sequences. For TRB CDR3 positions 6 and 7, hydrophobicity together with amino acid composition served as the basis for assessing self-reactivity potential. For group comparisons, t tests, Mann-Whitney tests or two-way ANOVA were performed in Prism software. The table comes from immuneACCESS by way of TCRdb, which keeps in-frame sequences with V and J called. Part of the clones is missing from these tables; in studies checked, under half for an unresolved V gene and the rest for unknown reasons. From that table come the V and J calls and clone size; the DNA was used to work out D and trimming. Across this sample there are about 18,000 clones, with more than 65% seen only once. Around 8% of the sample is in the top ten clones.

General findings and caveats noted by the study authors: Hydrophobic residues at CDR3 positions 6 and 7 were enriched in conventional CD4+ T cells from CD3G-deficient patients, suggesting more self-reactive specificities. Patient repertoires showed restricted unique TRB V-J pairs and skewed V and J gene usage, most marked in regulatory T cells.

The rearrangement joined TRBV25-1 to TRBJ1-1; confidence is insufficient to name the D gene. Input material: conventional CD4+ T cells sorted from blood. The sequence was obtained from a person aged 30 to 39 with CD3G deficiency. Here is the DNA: TGTGCCAGCAGTGCCGCCCGGCCCAAGAACACTGAAGCTTTCTTT. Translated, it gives CASSAARPKNTEAFF.